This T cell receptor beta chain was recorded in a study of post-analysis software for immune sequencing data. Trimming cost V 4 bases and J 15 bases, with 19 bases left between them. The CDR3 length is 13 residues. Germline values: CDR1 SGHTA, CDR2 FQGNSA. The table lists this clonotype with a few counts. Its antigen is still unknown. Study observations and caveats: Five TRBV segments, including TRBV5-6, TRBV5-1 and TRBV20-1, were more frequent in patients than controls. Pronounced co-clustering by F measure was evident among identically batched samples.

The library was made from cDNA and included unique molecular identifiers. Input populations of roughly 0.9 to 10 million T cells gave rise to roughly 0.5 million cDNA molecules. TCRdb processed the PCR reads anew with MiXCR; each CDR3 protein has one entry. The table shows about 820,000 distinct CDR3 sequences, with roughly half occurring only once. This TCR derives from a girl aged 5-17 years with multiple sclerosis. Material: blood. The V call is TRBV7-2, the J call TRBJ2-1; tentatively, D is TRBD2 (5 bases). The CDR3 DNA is TGTGCCAGCAGCTCCCAAGGACTTTCTCGGGGGTTCTTC. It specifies CASSSQGLSRGFF.